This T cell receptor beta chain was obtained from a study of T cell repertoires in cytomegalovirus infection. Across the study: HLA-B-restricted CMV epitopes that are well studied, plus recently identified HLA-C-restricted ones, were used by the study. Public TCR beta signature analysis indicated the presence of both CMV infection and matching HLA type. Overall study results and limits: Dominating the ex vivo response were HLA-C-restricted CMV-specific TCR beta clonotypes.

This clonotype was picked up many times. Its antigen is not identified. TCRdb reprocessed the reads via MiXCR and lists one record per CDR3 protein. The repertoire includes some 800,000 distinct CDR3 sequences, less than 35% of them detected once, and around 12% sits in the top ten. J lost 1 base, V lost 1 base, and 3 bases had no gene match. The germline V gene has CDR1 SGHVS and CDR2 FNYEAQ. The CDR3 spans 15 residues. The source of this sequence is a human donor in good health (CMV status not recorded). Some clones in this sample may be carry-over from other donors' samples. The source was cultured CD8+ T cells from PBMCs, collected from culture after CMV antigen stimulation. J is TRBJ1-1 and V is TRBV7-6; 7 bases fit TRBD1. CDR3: CASSLGRDRNTEAFF. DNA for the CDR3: TGTGCCAGCAGCTTAGGCCGGGACAGGAACACTGAAGCTTTCTTT.